The rows below give T cell receptor beta chains drawn from one sample of a study of naive and memory T cell subsets. TCRdb re-analysed the UMI-ligation and nested PCR reads in MiXCR, keeping a single row per CDR3 protein. This sample has about 150,000 distinct CDR3 sequences, with roughly 20% found just once. What was sequenced was naive CD4+ T cells from blood. These receptors were taken from a human donor in good health. CDR3s include the opening cysteine and the closing phenylalanine or tryptophan. A D gene is named only where the DNA matches it firmly. Rows may omit the clone size; those that give it use once, few, many or a size class.

clone_size | d_call | j_call | v_call | cdr3_nt | cdr3_aa
. | TRBD1 | TRBJ1-5 | TRBV6-1 | TGTGCCAGCAGTGAACTTCTGCTATCAGGGGGCTGGGGAAATCAGCCCCAGCATTTT | CASSELLLSGGWGNQPQHF
. | TRBD2 | TRBJ2-3 | TRBV10-2 | TGCGCCAGCAGTGAGTCGGGACTAGCTCTACCGAGGGATACGCAGTATTTT | CASSESGLALPRDTQYF
. | TRBD2 | TRBJ2-3 | TRBV4-3 | TGCGCCAGCAGCCACACTAGCGGAAGCACAGATACGCAGTATTTT | CASSHTSGSTDTQYF
. | TRBD1 | TRBJ1-1 | TRBV5-5 | TGTGCCAGCAGCCCCCCGGGACAGGGGGCCCGTGGCACTGAAGCTTTCTTT | CASSPPGQGARGTEAFF
few | TRBD1 | TRBJ2-5 | TRBV5-1 | TGCGCCAGCAGCTTTAATCAGGGGGCCAGGAGAGAGACCCAGTACTTC | CASSFNQGARRETQYF
. | . | TRBJ2-3 | TRBV7-2 | TGTGCCAGCGCGCCCTTTGCTAATACGCAGTATTTT | CASAPFANTQYF
. | TRBD2 | TRBJ2-5 | TRBV5-1 | TGCGCCAGCAGCGGACTAGCTAGACAAGAGACCCAGTACTTC | CASSGLARQETQYF
. | TRBD2 | TRBJ2-5 | TRBV20-1 | TGCAGTGCTAGCTACGAGGGACTAGCGATAGGGGAGACCCAGTACTTC | CSASYEGLAIGETQYF
. | . | TRBJ1-6 | TRBV5-5 | TGTGCCAGCAGCTTGATAAGCTCCTATAATTCACCCCTCCACTTT | CASSLISSYNSPLHF
few | . | TRBJ1-1 | TRBV12-3/TRBV12-4 | TGTGCCAGCAGCCCGACCCGGAACACTGAAGCTTTCTTT | CASSPTRNTEAFF
. | . | TRBJ2-1 | TRBV28 | TGTGCCAGCAGTTCTCCCGGGACCACCCATGAGCAGTTCTTC | CASSSPGTTHEQFF
. | TRBD1 | TRBJ1-4 | TRBV28 | TGTGCCAGCACAGGACAGGTCCGGGAAAAACTGTTTTTT | CASTGQVREKLFF
. | . | TRBJ1-6 | TRBV20-1 | TGCAGTGCTAGAGCCAAAATCGTCGCAGGGGATAATTCACCCCTCCACTTT | CSARAKIVAGDNSPLHF
. | . | TRBJ1-1 | TRBV6-5 | TGTGCCAGCAGTAAGACAGGAGGGGGGTTTGAAGCTTTCTTT | CASSKTGGGFEAFF
. | . | TRBJ2-1 | TRBV28 | TGTGCCAGCAGGATAGGACTAAACCTTGAGCAGTTCTTC | CASRIGLNLEQFF
. | . | TRBJ1-4 | TRBV9 | TGTGCCAGCAGCCCCGGGACAAGTAATGAAAAACTGTTTTTT | CASSPGTSNEKLFF